The 22 T cell receptor beta chains presented below share a single source sample, sequenced in a study of cytomegalovirus exposure and HLA in healthy donors. The PCR employed 60 Vbeta primers together with 13 Jbeta primers. Only in-frame clones appear in the TCRdb table, and some are missing; sequencing was by immunoSEQ multiplex PCR. The sample has 100,000 to 150,000 clones, around 77% seen once. Sequencing was carried out using PBMCs. These receptors all stem from a man younger than 40 in good health and CMV-seronegative.

The chain uses TRBV25-1 and TRBJ1-3; D remains unclear. Trimming stripped 1 base from V and 2 bases from J, with 9 bases between. This CDR3 comprises 15 residues. Germline values: CDR1 MGHDK, CDR2 SYGVNS. The DNA for the CDR3 is TGTGCCAGCAGTGAATCTCGGTTTGCTGGAAACACCATATATTTT. It translates to CASSESRFAGNTIYF.

The chain is built from TRBV6-5 and TRBJ2-4; D gene ambiguous. Trimming pared 5 bases from V and 7 bases from J, leaving 18 bases between. This CDR3 spans 15 amino acids. Germline V CDR1 and CDR2: MNHEY, SVGAGI. The CDR3 DNA reads as TGTGCCAGCAGTACATCTTTCGGCGGAAAGAACATTCAGTACTTC. Translating gives CASSTSFGGKNIQYF.

J is TRBJ2-7 and V is TRBV5-1; a possible D gene is TRBD2 (7 bases). CDR1 is SGHRS and CDR2 is YFSETQ in the germline V gene. V lost 0 bases to trimming and J lost 7 bases, with 17 bases between them. This CDR3 comprises 15 residues. The CDR3 here is CASSLGLANQGEQYF. CDR3 in DNA: TGCGCCAGCAGCTTGGGACTAGCCAATCAGGGGGAGCAGTACTTC.

This chain links TRBV28 with TRBJ1-1, with D uncertain. CDR1 MDHEN and CDR2 SYDVKM come from the germline V gene. V dropped 4 bases and J dropped 11 bases, with 11 bases sitting between them. This CDR3 spans 11 amino acids. The chain's CDR3 is CASSYGVRAFF. CDR3 DNA sequence: TGTGCCAGCAGTTACGGGGTTCGTGCTTTCTTT.

This clone was observed a few times. The gene calls are TRBV7-9 and TRBJ2-2; 9 nucleotides match TRBD2. Germline V gene data show CDR1 as SEHNR and CDR2 as FQNEAQ (reference sequence). The V gene end was trimmed by 0 bases and the J gene end by 7 bases; junction bases not matched to a gene: 3. The CDR3 is made up of 15 amino acids. CDR3 protein: CASSLAAGGHGELFF. CDR3 DNA: TGTGCCAGCAGCTTAGCTGCGGGGGGGCACGGGGAGCTGTTTTTT.

The chain has TRBV15 and TRBJ2-7, with TRBD1 identical over 7 bases. Germline V gives CDR1 LNHNV, CDR2 YYDKDF (reference sequence). The CDR3 contains 15 residues. J was trimmed by 7 bases and V by 3 bases; bases with no gene match: 12. In DNA form, the CDR3 reads TGTGCCACCAGCAGGGATTCAGGGGGTGGCGTTGAGCAGTACTTC. Its protein is CATSRDSGGGVEQYF.

This CDR3 is CASSNSVEGPAYEQYF. CDR3 coding DNA: TGCGCCAGCAGTAATAGTGTTGAGGGTCCGGCCTACGAGCAGTACTTC. This chain uses TRBV5-1 with TRBJ2-7; tentatively, D is TRBD2 (5 bases). The CDR3 is 16 residues long. Germline V lookup: CDR1 SGHRS, CDR2 YFSETQ. V dropped 5 bases and J dropped 2 bases, with 20 bases sitting between them.

This clone has a single count. The genes are TRBV5-6 and TRBJ2-1; the D gene is possibly TRBD2 (6 bases). The V and J ends lost 6 bases and 0 bases respectively, with 19 bases between them. The germline CDR1 and CDR2 sequences are SGHDT and YYEEEE. This CDR3 is 17 amino acids long. Here the CDR3 reads CASTLLLGGSSYNEQFF. DNA for the CDR3: TGTGCCAGCACCCTCTTACTCGGGGGTAGCTCCTACAATGAGCAGTTCTTC.

This clone came up a few times. The chain combines TRBV27 with TRBJ2-1; TRBD2 matches at 11 bases. CDR3 length: 16 residues. Germline lookup yields CDR1 MNHEY and CDR2 SMNVEV (reference sequence). V dropped 2 bases and J dropped 9; count of bases not matched to a gene: 9. The CDR3 loop is CASSLIPSGGLVEQFF. Written as DNA, the CDR3 is TGTGCCAGCAGTTTAATACCTAGCGGGGGGTTGGTTGAGCAGTTCTTC.

The CDR3 here is CSVDGGYGYTF. The CDR3 coding sequence is TGCAGCGTTGACGGGGGATATGGCTACACCTTC. This chain uses TRBV29-1 with TRBJ1-2, with D possibly TRBD1 on 5 matching bases. The CDR3 contains 11 residues. Trimming pared 3 bases from V and 5 bases from J, leaving 7 bases between. Germline V gives CDR1 SQVTM, CDR2 ANQGSEA.

This clone has at least ten counts. The chain recombines TRBV10-2 with TRBJ2-1; 8 bases are a match to TRBD2. In germline, CDR1 is WSHSY, CDR2 SAAADI. V lost 2 bases, J lost 10 bases, and 1 base stayed unmatched. There are 12 residues in the CDR3. CDR3 amino acids: CASSERGGEQFF. CDR3 DNA: TGCGCCAGCAGTGAGCGGGGGGGCGAGCAGTTCTTC.

This clone was detected once. J is TRBJ2-1 and V is TRBV20-1; no reliable D call. This CDR3 has 11 amino acids. Trimming removed 3 bases at V and 6 bases at J, with 6 bases between. CDR1 and CDR2 (germline): DFQATT, SNEGSKA (reference sequence). CDR3 region: CSASSANEQFF. Here the CDR3 DNA reads TGCAGTGCTAGCAGCGCCAATGAGCAGTTCTTC.

The rearrangement uses TRBV5-1 and TRBJ2-4; D might be TRBD1 (5 bases). V was shortened by 0 bases and J by 1 base, with 5 bases between the two germline ends. This CDR3 comprises 14 residues. The germline V gene encodes CDR1 SGHRS and CDR2 YFSETQ. The CDR3 loop is CASSLEGAKNIQYF. CDR3 nucleotides: TGCGCCAGCAGCTTGGAGGGGGCCAAAAACATTCAGTACTTC.

This clone was detected only a few times. V and J are TRBV28 and TRBJ2-7; 8 bases match TRBD1. Trimming cost V 4 bases and J 0 bases; bases outside gene matches: 5. Germline V CDR1 and CDR2: MDHEN, SYDVKM. The CDR3 totals 15 residues. This chain's CDR3 is CASSSGGQASYEQYF. In DNA, the CDR3 is TGTGCCAGCAGTTCCGGGGGACAGGCCTCCTACGAGCAGTACTTC.

V usage is TRBV6-5 and J usage is TRBJ2-1; possibly TRBD2 for D (6 bases). Trimming removed 6 bases at V and 5 bases at J, with 17 bases between. This CDR3 region has 15 residues. Germline V lookup: CDR1 MNHEY, CDR2 SVGAGI. CDR3 DNA sequence: TGTGCCAGCAGCCTGGGGGGTGGGAATAACAATGAGCAGTTCTTC. The encoded protein is CASSLGGGNNNEQFF.

This chain's CDR3 is CASNLRTGGYSNQPQHF. For the CDR3, the DNA is TGTGCCAGTAACCTACGGACAGGAGGATATAGCAATCAGCCCCAGCATTTT. The chain links TRBV19 to TRBJ1-5; 7 bases align to TRBD1. This CDR3 has 17 residues. V dropped 7 bases and J dropped 0; count of bases not matched to a gene: 12. Germline CDR1 reads LNHDA; CDR2 reads SQIVND (reference sequence). Full variable domain (remainder filled in from reference TRBV19 and TRBJ1-5): DGGITQSPKYLFRKEGQNVTLSCEQNLNHDAMYWYRQDPGQGLRLIYYSQIVNDFQKGDIAEGYSVSREKKESFPLTVTSAQKNPTAFYLCASNLRTGGYSNQPQHFGDGTRLSIL.

The chain combines TRBV9 with TRBJ2-7; D might be TRBD1 (5 bases). Germline-derived CDR1 and CDR2 are SGDLS and YYNGEE. The CDR3 has 14 amino acids. V lost 2 bases and J 0 bases, leaving 9 bases between the germline ends. This CDR3 reads CASSVTASSYEQYF. In nucleotides, the CDR3 is TGTGCCAGCAGCGTGACAGCGAGCTCCTACGAGCAGTACTTC.

V gene TRBV5-1 combines with J gene TRBJ2-3; tentatively, D is TRBD2 (7 bases). The CDR3 spans 16 residues. Germline CDR1 is SGHRS and CDR2 is YFSETQ. V gave up 3 bases and J gave up 6 bases, with 20 bases separating them. The CDR3 DNA follows: TGCGCCAGCAGCTGGGACTGGGCGGGGGCCCCCGATACGCAGTATTTT. This gives the protein CASSWDWAGAPDTQYF.

This chain connects TRBV23-1 to TRBJ1-2; 8 positions agree with TRBD1. TRBV23-1 is recorded as an ORF, its role being uncertain. The V segment lost 4 bases and the J segment 6 bases; nucleotides outside the gene matches: 10. This CDR3 is 15 amino acids long. CDR3 region: CASSRGGRGLDGYTF. For the CDR3, the DNA is TGCGCCAGCAGTCGGGGAGGCAGGGGGCTTGATGGCTACACCTTC.

The V and J genes are TRBV28 and TRBJ2-3, with a tentative D call TRBD1 (5 bases). The length of the CDR3 is 13 residues. The germline V and J ends were trimmed by 9 bases and 7 bases, with 17 bases remaining between them. The germline V gene has CDR1 MDHEN and CDR2 SYDVKM. CDR3 in DNA: TGTGCCAGTAAGGGGTCCTTAGGACATACGCAGTATTTT. It translates to CASKGSLGHTQYF.

A few counts support this clone. The V and J genes are TRBV4-3 and TRBJ2-7, with D maybe TRBD2 (5 bases). Germline CDR1 reads LGHNA; CDR2 reads YSLEER. V was shortened by 0 bases and J by 8 bases, with 17 bases between the two germline ends. This CDR3 contains 15 residues. The CDR3, as DNA: TGCGCCAGCAGCCAAGATCGGACTGGCGCCCAACAGCAGTACTTC. It is translated as CASSQDRTGAQQQYF.

The chain's CDR3 is CASSRDDRGNTEAFF. The CDR3 nucleotides read TGTGCCAGCAGCAGGGATGACAGGGGGAACACTGAAGCTTTCTTT. The chain uses TRBV5-5 and TRBJ1-1; 8 bases agree with TRBD1. The CDR3 has 15 residues. Germline loops: CDR1 SGHKS, CDR2 YYEKEE (reference sequence). The J segment lost 1 base and the V segment lost 4 bases, leaving 6 bases of the junction unmatched. Drawing the rest from reference TRBV5-5 and TRBJ1-1, the complete variable domain is DAGVTQSPTHLIKTRGQQVTLRCSPISGHKSVSWYQQVLGQGPQFIFQYYEKEERGRGNFPDRFSARQFPNYSSELNVNALLLGDSALYLCASSRDDRGNTEAFFGQGTRLTVV.